This record looks at one T cell receptor beta chain sequence and its context. This clonotype was detected a few times. Its antigen is unknown. Nothing much larger sits one base from this clone, and base qualities are not available. The sample was run on an Illumina HiSeq 1500. The public reads were reanalyzed by TCRdb: fastp trimming at Q25, MiXCR alignment, in-frame beta chains only. A single entry per CDR3 protein holds the most common genes and DNA from its merged rows. The sample contains approximately 170,000 distinct CDR3 sequences, approximately 17% of them found a single time. The ten largest clonotypes hold about 17% of the sample. This entry comes from a study of T cell repertoires in cytomegalovirus infection (dated by TCRdb to between 2018 and 2020). Regarding the study in general: The HLA type of each donor mattered for the analysis, because public TCR beta signatures pointed to carriage of CMV infection along with the matching HLA type. General findings and caveats noted by the study authors: The ex vivo response was dominated by HLA-C-restricted CMV-specific TCR beta clonotypes, which also provided the single most frequent clonotype in two of eight donors. Cumulative frequency of public TCR beta family members discriminated carriers of CMV infection plus the relevant HLA type in this cohort and an independent roughly 330-donor cohort.

CDR1 SGHTA and CDR2 FQGNSA were looked up in the germline V gene. Between the V and J ends, shortened by 5 bases and 7 bases respectively, the junction contains 18 bases. Inclusive of the bounding cysteine and phenylalanine, the CDR3 is 15 residues long. CDR3 DNA only is kept here, 45 bases in frame from base 1. The sequencing input was CD8+ T cells from PBMCs. The chain was built from TRBV7-2 and TRBJ2-1; the D call is tentative, TRBD1 or TRBD2, as each matches 6 bases. The sequence was obtained from a human donor in good health (CMV status not recorded). Some clones in this sample may be carry-over from other donors' samples. CDR3 region: CASSPSWGRGNEQFF. The nucleotides are TGTGCCAGCAGCCCGTCCTGGGGGCGGGGAAATGAGCAGTTCTTC. Here the CDR3 is joined to the reference TRBV7-2 and TRBJ2-1 genes, and the full variable domain is: GAGVSQSPSNKVTEKGKDVELRCDPISGHTALYWYRQSLGQGLEFLIYFQGNSAPDKSGLPSDRFSAERTGGSVSTLTIQRTQQEDSAVYLCASSPSWGRGNEQFFGPGTRLTVL.